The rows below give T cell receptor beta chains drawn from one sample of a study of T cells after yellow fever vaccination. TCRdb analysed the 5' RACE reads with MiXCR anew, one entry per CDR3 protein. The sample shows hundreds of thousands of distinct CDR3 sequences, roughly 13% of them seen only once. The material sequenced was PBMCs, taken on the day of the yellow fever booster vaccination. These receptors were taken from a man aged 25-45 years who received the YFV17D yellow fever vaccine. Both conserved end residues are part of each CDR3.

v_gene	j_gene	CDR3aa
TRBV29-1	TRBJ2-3	CSVGGLTQYF
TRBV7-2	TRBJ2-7	CASSESGRAFEQYF
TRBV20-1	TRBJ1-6	CSARDRASGPRISYNSPLHF
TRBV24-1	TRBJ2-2	CATSDGGFRNTGELFF
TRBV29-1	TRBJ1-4	CSVERGTGWGGKLFF
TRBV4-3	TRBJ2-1	CASSQGGYEQFF
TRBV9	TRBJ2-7	CASSAIGTSGMSEQYF
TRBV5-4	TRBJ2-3	CASSLGIAGRGTQYF
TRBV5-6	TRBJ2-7	CASSSTSIPYEQYF
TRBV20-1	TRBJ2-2	CSAALAGTNTGELFF
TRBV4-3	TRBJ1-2	CASSLVAAGAYGYTF
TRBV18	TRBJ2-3	CASSPVGGSRDTQYF
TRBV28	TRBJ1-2	CASSLTGDGNYGYTF
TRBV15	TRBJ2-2	CATSRDPNTGELFF
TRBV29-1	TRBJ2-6	CSVPRTLSSGANVLTF
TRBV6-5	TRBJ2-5	CASSYGRGIETQYF
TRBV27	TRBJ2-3	CASSPTQGGRLLSSTDTQYF
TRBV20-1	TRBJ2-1	CSARDQASGSYNEQFF
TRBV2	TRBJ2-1	CASSPGLAFYNEQFF
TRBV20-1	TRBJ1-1	CSARVGSRGVLMNTEAFF
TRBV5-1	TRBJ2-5	CASSSGLAGPKVQETQYF
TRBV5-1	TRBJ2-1	CASSPGTVRNEQFF
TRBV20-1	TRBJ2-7	CSAHLRDRGFYEQYF
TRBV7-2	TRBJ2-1	CASSSYTRNEQFF
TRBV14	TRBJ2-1	CASSQGPAGEQFF
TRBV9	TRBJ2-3	CASSVATDTQYF
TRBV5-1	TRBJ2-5	CASHPGNLQETQYF
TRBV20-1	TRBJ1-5	CSAKRGTGRDQPQHF
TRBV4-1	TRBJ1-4	CASSQDTGARAVEKLFF
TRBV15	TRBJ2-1	CATGIAGVSYNEQFF
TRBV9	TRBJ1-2	CASSSQDRSYGYTF
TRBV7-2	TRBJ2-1	CASSPDRDYNEQFF
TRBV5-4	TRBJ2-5	CASSPTGTLQETQYF
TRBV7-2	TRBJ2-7	CASGRSSYEQYF
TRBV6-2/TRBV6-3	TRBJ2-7	CASTPGLHASKQYF
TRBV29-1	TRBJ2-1	CSVVAGAQFF
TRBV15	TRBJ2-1	CATSRDSLGTSVNEQFF
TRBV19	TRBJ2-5	CASSISGSGKTQYF
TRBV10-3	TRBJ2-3	CAISGGVVTDTQYF
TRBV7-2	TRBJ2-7	CASSAWDRGEQYF
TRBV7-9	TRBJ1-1	CASSLDPTVNTEAFF
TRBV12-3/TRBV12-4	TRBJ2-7	CASRTMSSEQYF
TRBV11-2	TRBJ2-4	CASSGTGAGLNIQYF
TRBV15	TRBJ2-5	CATSRDFGSFGETQYF
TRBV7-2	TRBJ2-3	CASSPSRAGPTDTQYF
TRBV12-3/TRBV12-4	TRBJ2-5	CASSVGDRGKETQYF
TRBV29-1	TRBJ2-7	CSAIGTSGSSYEQYF